This T cell receptor beta chain was profiled in a study of cytomegalovirus exposure and HLA in healthy donors. The CDR3 has 14 amino acids. Between the trimmed V and J ends, which lost 2 bases and 8 bases, there was a span of 12 bases. Germline-derived CDR1 and CDR2 are SGHTA and FQGNSA. Only in-frame clones appear in the TCRdb table, and some are missing; sequencing was by immunoSEQ multiplex PCR. The sample yields around 56,000 clones, about 92% seen once. The source of this sequence is a woman aged 18-35 years in good health and CMV-seropositive. The chain links TRBV7-2 to TRBJ1-4; D may be TRBD1 (6 bases). The sample taken for sequencing was PBMCs. The CDR3, as DNA: TGTGCCAGCAGCTTACCGACAGGAAGGGAAAAACTGTTTTTT. As protein: CASSLPTGREKLFF.